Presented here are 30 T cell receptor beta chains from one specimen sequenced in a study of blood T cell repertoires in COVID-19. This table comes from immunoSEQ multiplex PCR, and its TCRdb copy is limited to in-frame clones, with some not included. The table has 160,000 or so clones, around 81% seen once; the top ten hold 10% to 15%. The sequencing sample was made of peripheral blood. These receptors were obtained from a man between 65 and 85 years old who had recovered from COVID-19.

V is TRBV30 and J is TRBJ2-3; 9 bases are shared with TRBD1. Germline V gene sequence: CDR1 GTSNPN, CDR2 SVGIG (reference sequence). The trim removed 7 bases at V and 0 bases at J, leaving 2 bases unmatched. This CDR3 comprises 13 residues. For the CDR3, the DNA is TGTGCCTTCGGACAGGGGAGCACAGATACGCAGTATTTT. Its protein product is CAFGQGSTDTQYF.

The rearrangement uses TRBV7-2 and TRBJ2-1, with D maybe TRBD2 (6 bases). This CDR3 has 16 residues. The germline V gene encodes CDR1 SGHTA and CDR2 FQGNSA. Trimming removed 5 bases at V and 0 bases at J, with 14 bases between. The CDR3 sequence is CASSVSGHSSYNEQFF. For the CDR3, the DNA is TGTGCCAGCAGCGTTAGCGGCCATAGCTCCTACAATGAGCAGTTCTTC.

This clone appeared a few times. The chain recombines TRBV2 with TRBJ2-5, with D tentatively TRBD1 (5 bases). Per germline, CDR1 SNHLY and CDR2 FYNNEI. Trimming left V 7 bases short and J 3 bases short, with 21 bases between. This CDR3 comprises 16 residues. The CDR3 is CASTGQGEAPKETQYF. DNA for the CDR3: TGTGCCAGCACGGGTCAGGGCGAAGCCCCTAAAGAGACCCAGTACTTC.

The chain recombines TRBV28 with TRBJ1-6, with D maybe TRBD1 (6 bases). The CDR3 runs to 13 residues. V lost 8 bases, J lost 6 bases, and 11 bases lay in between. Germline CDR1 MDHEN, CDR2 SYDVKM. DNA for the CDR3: TGTGCCAGCTCGGACAGACTTAATTCACCCCTCCACTTT. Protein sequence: CASSDRLNSPLHF. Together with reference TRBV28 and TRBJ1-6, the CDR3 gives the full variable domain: DVKVTQSSRYLVKRTGEKVFLECVQDMDHENMFWYRQDPGLGLRLIYFSYDVKMKEKGDIPEGYSVSREKKERFSLILESASTNQTSMYLCASSDRLNSPLHFGNGTRLTVT.

The chain's CDR3 is CASSPFTGADYGYTF. The CDR3 DNA is TGTGCCAGCAGTCCTTTTACAGGGGCTGACTATGGCTACACCTTC. The J gene is TRBJ1-2, the V gene TRBV2; 7 bases are a match to TRBD1. The CDR3 runs to 15 residues. V gave up 5 bases and J gave up 3 bases; unmatched junction bases: 9. The V gene's germline CDR1 is SNHLY and CDR2 FYNNEI.

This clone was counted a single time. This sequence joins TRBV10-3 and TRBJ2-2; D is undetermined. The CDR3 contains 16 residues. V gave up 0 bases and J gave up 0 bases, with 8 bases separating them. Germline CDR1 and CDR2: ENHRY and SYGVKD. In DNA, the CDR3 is TGTGCCATCAGTGAGTCGTTCAGCGCGAACACCGGGGAGCTGTTTTTT. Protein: CAISESFSANTGELFF.

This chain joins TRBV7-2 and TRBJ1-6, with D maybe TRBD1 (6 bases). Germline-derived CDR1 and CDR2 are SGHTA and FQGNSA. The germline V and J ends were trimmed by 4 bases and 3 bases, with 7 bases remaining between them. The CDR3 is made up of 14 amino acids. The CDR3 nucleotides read TGTGCCAGCAGCTGGGACATCTATAATTCACCCCTCCACTTT. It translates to CASSWDIYNSPLHF.

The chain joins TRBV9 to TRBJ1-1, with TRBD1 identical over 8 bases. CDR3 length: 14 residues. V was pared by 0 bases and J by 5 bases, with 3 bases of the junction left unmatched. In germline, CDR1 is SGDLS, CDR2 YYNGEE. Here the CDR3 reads CASSVGWTGTEAFF. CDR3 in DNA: TGTGCCAGCAGCGTAGGTTGGACAGGGACTGAAGCTTTCTTT.

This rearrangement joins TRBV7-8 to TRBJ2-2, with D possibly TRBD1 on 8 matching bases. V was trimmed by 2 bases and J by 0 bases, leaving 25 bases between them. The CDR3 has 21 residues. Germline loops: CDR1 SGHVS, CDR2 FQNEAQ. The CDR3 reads CASSLRGQGTLAGANTGELFF. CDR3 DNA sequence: TGTGCCAGCAGCTTACGAGGACAGGGAACGCTTGCGGGAGCGAACACCGGGGAGCTGTTTTTT.

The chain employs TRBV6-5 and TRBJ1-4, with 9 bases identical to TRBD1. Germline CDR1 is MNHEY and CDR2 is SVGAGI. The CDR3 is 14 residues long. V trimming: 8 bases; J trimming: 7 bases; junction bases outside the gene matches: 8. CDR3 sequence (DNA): TGTGCCAGCGGTACCGGGACAGGGCCTGAAAAACTGTTTTTT. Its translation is CASGTGTGPEKLFF.

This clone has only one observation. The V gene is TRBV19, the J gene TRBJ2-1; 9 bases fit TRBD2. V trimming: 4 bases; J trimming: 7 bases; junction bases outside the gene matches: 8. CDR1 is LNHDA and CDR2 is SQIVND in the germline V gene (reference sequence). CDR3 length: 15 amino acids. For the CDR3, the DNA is TGTGCCAGTAGTAAGGTAGCGGGAGTTTCTAATGAGCAGTTCTTC. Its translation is CASSKVAGVSNEQFF. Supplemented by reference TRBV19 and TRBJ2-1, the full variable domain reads DGGITQSPKYLFRKEGQNVTLSCEQNLNHDAMYWYRQDPGQGLRLIYYSQIVNDFQKGDIAEGYSVSREKKESFPLTVTSAQKNPTAFYLCASSKVAGVSNEQFFGPGTRLTVL.

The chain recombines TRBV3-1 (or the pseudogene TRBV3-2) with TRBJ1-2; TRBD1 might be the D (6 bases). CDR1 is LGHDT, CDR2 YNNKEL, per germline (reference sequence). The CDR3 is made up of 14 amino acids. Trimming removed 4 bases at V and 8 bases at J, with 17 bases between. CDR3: CASSPQEGGRGYTF. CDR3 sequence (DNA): TGTGCCAGCAGCCCCCAGGAGGGGGGGCGAGGCTACACCTTC.

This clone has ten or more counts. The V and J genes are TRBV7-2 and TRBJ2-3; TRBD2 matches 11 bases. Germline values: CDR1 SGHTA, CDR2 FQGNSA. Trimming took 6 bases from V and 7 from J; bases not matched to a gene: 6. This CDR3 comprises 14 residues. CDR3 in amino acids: CASRGLAVINTQYF. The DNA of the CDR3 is TGTGCCAGCAGGGGACTAGCGGTTATTAATACGCAGTATTTT.

The CDR3 nucleotides are TGCGCCAGCAGCCTATCAGGGGGCAGGGAGACCCAGTACTTC. Its protein is CASSLSGGRETQYF. The chain is built from TRBV4-1 and TRBJ2-5, with TRBD1 matching 8 bases. The CDR3 consists of 14 residues. V lost 4 bases to trimming and J lost 5 bases; unmatched junction nucleotides: 6. CDR1 is MGHRA, CDR2 YSYEKL, per germline.

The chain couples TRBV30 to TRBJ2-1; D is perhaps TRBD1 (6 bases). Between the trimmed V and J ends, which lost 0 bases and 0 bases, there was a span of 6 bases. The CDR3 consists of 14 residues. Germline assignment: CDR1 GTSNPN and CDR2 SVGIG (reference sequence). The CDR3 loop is CAWSVQGSYNEQFF. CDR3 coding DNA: TGTGCCTGGAGTGTACAGGGCTCCTACAATGAGCAGTTCTTC.

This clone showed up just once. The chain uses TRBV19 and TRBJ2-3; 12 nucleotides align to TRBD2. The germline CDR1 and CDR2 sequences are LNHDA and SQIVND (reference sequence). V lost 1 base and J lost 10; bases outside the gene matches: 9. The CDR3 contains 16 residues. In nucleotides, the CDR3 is TGTGCCAGTAGTATAGGAGCTAGCGGGAGGGCCCTCGCGCAGTATTTT. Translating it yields CASSIGASGRALAQYF.

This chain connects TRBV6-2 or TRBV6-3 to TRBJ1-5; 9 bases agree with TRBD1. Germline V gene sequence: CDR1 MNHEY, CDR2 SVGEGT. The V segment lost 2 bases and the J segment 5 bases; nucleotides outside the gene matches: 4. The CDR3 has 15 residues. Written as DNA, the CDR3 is TGTGCCAGCAGTTACGCGGGACAGGGCTATCAGCCCCAGCATTTT. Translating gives CASSYAGQGYQPQHF.

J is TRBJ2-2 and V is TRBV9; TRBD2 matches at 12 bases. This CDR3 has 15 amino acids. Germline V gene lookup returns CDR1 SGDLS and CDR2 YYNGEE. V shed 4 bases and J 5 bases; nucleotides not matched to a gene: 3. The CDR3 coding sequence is TGTGCCAGCAGCCCGACTAGCGGGAGTACCGGGGAGCTGTTTTTT. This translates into CASSPTSGSTGELFF.

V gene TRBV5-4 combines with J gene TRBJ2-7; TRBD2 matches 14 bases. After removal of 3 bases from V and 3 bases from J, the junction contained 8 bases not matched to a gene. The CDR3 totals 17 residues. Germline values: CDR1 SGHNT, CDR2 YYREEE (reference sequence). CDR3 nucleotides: TGTGCCAGCAGCTCGGGACTAGCGGGAGAAGGGTTCTACGAGCAGTACTTC. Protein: CASSSGLAGEGFYEQYF.

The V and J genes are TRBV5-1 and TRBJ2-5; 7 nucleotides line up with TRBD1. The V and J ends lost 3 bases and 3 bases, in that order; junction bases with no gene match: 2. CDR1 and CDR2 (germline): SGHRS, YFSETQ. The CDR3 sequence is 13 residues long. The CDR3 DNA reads TGCGCCAGCAGCTCCGGGACAGAAGAGACCCAGTACTTC. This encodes CASSSGTEETQYF.

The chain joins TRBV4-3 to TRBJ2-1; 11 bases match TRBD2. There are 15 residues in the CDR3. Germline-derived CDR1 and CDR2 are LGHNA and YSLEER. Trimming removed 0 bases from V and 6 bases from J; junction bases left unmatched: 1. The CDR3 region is CASSQETSGSNEQFF. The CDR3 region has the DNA TGCGCCAGCAGCCAAGAAACTAGCGGGAGCAATGAGCAGTTCTTC.

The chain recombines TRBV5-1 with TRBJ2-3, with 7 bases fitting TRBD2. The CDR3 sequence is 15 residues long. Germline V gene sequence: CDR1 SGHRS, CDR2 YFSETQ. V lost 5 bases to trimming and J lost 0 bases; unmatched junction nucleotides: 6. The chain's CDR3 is CASRDASGSTDTQYF. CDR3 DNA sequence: TGCGCCAGCAGGGACGCTAGCGGAAGCACAGATACGCAGTATTTT.

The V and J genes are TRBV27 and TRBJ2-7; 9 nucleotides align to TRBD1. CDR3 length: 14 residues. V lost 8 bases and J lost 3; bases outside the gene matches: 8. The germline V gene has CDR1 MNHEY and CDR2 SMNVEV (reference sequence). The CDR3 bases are TGTGCCAGCGGCACCGGGACAGGGATCTACGAGCAGTACTTC. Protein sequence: CASGTGTGIYEQYF.

CDR3 loop: CSVTQGLANEKLFF. DNA for the CDR3: TGCAGCGTTACACAGGGGCTTGCTAATGAAAAACTGTTTTTT. This chain uses TRBV29-1 with TRBJ1-4; TRBD1 aligns across 7 bases. This CDR3 has 14 amino acids. Per germline, CDR1 SQVTM and CDR2 ANQGSEA. After removal of 5 bases from V and 3 bases from J, the junction contained 6 bases not matched to a gene.

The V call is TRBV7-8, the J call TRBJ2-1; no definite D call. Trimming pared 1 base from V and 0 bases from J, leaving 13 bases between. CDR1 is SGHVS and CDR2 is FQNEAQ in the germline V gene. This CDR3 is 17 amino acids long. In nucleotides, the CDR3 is TGTGCCAGCAGCTTAGAACTACAAGGCTTCTCCTACAATGAGCAGTTCTTC. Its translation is CASSLELQGFSYNEQFF.

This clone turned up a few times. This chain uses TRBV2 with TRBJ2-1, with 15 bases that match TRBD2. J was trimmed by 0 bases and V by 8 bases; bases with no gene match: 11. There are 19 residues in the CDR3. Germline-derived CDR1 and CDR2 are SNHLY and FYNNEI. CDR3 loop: CASRTTWTSGRDSYNEQFF. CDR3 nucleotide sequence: TGTGCCAGCCGAACAACATGGACTAGCGGGAGGGACTCCTACAATGAGCAGTTCTTC.

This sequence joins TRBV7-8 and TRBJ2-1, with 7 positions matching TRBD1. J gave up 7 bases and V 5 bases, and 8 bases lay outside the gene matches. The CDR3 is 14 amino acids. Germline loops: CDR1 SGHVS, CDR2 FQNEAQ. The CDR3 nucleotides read TGTGCCAGCAGCCGCTCGACAGGGATGAATGAGCAGTTCTTC. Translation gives CASSRSTGMNEQFF.

The CDR3 DNA reads TGTGCCACCAGCAGAATCCTAGCGGGAGCCTACGAGCAGTACTTC. Encoded protein: CATSRILAGAYEQYF. The V gene is TRBV15, the J gene TRBJ2-7, with 10 bases lining up with TRBD2. The CDR3 sequence is 15 residues long. Losses at the gene ends were 2 bases for V and 2 bases for J; bases not matched to a gene: 3. Germline CDR1 and CDR2: LNHNV and YYDKDF (reference sequence).

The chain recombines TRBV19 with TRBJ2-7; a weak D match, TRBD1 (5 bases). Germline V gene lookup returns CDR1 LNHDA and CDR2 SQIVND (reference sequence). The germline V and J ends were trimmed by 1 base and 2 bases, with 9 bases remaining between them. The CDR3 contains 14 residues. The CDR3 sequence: CASSIGGRTYEQYF. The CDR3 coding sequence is TGTGCCAGTAGTATAGGGGGCAGAACCTACGAGCAGTACTTC.

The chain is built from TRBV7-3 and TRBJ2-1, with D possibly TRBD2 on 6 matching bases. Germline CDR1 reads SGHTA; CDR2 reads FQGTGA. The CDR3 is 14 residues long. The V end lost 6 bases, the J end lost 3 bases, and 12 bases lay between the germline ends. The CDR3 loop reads CASRGDSGYNEQFF. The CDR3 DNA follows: TGTGCCAGCAGGGGGGATAGCGGCTACAATGAGCAGTTCTTC.